This T cell receptor (beta chain) emerged from a study of blood T cell repertoires in COVID-19. The wider study: In each case, the material was cDNA or gDNA derived from T cells, B-cell-depleted T cells, or PBMCs.

The CDR3 has 15 residues. V was clipped by 5 bases and J by 4 bases, with 17 bases between them. Germline assignment: CDR1 SGHTA and CDR2 FQGNSA. TCRdb's copy holds only in-frame clones and misses some; the assay was immunoSEQ multiplex PCR. The profile shows some 300,000 clones, around 89% of them singletons. V gene TRBV7-2 combines with J gene TRBJ1-1; D is uncertain. The sequencing sample was made of peripheral blood. The receptor was isolated from a woman aged 25 to 45 who had recovered from COVID-19. CDR3 coding DNA: TGTGCCAGCAGCCAAAGTGCAGTCTTTGGCACTGAAGCTTTCTTT. Translating it yields CASSQSAVFGTEAFF.